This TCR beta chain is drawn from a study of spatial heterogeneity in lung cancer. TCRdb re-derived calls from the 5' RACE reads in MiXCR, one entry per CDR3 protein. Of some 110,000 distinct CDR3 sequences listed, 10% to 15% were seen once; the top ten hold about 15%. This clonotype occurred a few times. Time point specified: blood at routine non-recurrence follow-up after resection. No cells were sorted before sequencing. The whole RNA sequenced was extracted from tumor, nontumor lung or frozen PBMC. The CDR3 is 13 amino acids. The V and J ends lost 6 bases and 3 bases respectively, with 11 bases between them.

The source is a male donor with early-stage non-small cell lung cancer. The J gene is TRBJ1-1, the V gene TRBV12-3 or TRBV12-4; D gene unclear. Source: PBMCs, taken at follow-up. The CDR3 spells CASRHLRDTEAFF. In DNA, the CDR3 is TGTGCCAGCAGGCACCTTAGGGACACTGAAGCTTTCTTT.